This T cell receptor beta chain appears in the sequencing data of a study of cytomegalovirus exposure and HLA in healthy donors. Across the study: From HLA-typed donors, an early data release held roughly 89 million unique TCRs.

Germline CDR1 MGHRA, CDR2 YSYEKL. The CDR3 runs to 16 residues. Trimming left V 0 bases short and J 1 base short, with 10 bases between. Study observations and caveats: As immune exposure information, only CMV serostatus was available. A link between a missense DCLRE1C variant and TCR beta V- and J-gene trimming emerged from a later analysis.

This clone was picked up a small number of times. Its target is unknown. PCR primers comprised 60 Vbeta and 13 Jbeta primers. Libraries were prepared by immunoSEQ multiplex PCR; TCRdb keeps only in-frame clonotypes and omits some of them. The sample contains about 190,000 clones, around 86% of which appear only once. The specimen sequenced was PBMCs. This TCR came from a woman in her late teens or twenties in good health and CMV-seronegative. This chain uses TRBV4-1 with TRBJ2-1; TRBD2 is a possible D gene (5 bases). The CDR3 bases are TGCGCCAGCAGCCAAGATGAGGGCCGTTCCTACAATGAGCAGTTCTTC. Translation: CASSQDEGRSYNEQFF.